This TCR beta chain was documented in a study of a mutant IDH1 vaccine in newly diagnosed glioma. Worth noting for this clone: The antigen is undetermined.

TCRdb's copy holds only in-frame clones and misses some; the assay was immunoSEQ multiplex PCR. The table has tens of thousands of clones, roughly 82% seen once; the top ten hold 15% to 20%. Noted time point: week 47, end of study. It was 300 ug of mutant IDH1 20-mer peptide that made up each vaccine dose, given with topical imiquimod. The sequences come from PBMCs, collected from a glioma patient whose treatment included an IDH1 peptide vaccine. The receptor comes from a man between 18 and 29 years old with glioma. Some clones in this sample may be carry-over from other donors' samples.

CDR3 DNA sequence: TGTGCCAGCAGCTTCAGGGACATCTATGGCTACACCTTC. It specifies CASSFRDIYGYTF. The rearrangement uses TRBV7-9 and TRBJ1-2; D may be TRBD1 (6 bases). This CDR3 comprises 13 residues. With 3 bases removed from V and 4 bases from J, the gap between germline ends came to 9 bases. CDR1 and CDR2 from the germline V gene are SEHNR and FQNEAQ (reference sequence). Full variable domain (remainder filled in from reference TRBV7-9 and TRBJ1-2): DTGVSQNPRHKITKRGQNVTFRCDPISEHNRLYWYRQTLGQGPEFLTYFQNEAQLEKSRLLSDRFSAERPKGSFSTLEIQRTEQGDSAMYLCASSFRDIYGYTFGSGTRLTVV.